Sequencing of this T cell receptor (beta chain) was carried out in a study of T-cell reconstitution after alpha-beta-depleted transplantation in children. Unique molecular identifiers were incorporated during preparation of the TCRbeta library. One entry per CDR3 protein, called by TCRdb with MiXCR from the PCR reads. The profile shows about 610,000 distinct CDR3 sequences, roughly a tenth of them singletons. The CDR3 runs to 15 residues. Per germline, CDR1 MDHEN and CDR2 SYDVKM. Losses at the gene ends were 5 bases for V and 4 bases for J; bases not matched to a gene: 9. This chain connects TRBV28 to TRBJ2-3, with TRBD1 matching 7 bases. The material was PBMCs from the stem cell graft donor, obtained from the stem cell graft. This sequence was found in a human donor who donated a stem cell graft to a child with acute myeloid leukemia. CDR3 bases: TGTGCCAGCAGTCTCGACAGGGATGGGGCAGATACGCAGTATTTT. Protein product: CASSLDRDGADTQYF.